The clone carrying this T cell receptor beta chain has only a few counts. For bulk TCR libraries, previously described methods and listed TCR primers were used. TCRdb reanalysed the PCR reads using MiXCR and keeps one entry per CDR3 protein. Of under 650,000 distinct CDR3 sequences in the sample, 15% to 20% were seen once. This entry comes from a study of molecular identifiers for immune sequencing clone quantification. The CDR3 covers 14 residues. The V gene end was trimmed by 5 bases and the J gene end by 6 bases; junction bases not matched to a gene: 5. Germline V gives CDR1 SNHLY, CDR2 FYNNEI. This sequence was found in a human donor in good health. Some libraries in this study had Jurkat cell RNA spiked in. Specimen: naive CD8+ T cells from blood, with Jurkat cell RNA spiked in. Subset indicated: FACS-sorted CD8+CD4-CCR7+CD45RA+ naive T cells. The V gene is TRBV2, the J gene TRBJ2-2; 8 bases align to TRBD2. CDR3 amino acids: CASSPTGGAGELFF. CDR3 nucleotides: TGTGCCAGCAGTCCCACGGGGGGGGCCGGGGAGCTGTTTTTT.